This T cell receptor (beta chain) was identified during a study of OX40 agonist ivuxolimab in advanced cancers. Across the study: Earlier anti-PD-1, anti-PD-L1 or anti-CTLA-4 therapy was permitted; about 38% had received some.

This CDR3 spans 17 amino acids. With V trimmed by 0 bases and J by 6 bases, 12 bases remained unmatched. The germline gives CDR1 SGHDN, CDR2 FVKESK. Produced via immunoSEQ multiplex PCR; TCRdb's table is partial and in-frame only. Found here are tens of thousands of clones, over 70% of them singletons; the top ten hold 4% to 6%. Collection of blood occurred at baseline, at cycle 4 day 1, and at cycle 7 day 1. As for this clone: Its antigen is unidentified.

Study-wide results and limits: In the 0.1 to 3.0 mg/kg range, CD4+ and CD8+ blood T cells had expanded clonally by week 6.

The source of this sequence is an adult with an advanced solid tumor such as melanoma, head and neck, liver or kidney cancer. This sample comprised CD4+ or CD8+ T cells sorted from blood, obtained in a trial of the OX40 agonist ivuxolimab. The chain employs TRBV14 and TRBJ2-7; 9 nucleotides agree with TRBD1. Here the CDR3 reads CASSQDLGGTGIIEQYF. DNA for the CDR3: TGTGCCAGCAGCCAAGATCTAGGGGGGACAGGGATCATCGAGCAGTACTTC.